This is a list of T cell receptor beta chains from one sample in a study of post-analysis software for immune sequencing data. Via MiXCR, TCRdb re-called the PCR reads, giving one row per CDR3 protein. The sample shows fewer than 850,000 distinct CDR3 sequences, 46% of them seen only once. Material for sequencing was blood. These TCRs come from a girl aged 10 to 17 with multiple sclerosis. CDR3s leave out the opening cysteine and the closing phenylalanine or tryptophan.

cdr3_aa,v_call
ASSYSTPRGETQY,TRBV6-5
ASSSASGSPYNEQF,TRBV9
SARGTSQETQY,TRBV20-1
ASSQERSYEQY,TRBV4-1
ASSLGGSKSSYEQY,TRBV7-2
ASSPSGGVSGANVLT,TRBV18
ASSHGQGSYEQY,TRBV6-6
SASTGRQETQY,TRBV20-1
ASSRDRNTQY,TRBV11-2
SARESGNYEQY,TRBV20-1
ASSALTGGEGDEQF,TRBV6-1
ASSAQSDTQY,TRBV2
ASSLGVLAGGPHEQF,TRBV7-3
ASAGQSKNIQY,TRBV6-5
ASSALAESFAYEQY,TRBV12-3/TRBV12-4
ASGLGPLTGYEQY,TRBV12-5
ATLLPRGDEQF,TRBV24-1
ASSPSIAKNIQY,TRBV5-1
SARDRAETGANVLT,TRBV20-1
ASSPTSPLGQGTGETQY,TRBV27
ASSPVGGSGDTEAF,TRBV4-2
ASTWTGLNEQF,TRBV12-3/TRBV12-4
SARTGLFAYGYT,TRBV20-1
ASSSLITTEAF,TRBV6-5
ASSPSTSGSSRTDAQY,TRBV4-2
ASSLYTNYGYT,TRBV7-8
SARKAGGLIEQY,TRBV20-1
ASSFFGTPPPEQY,TRBV28
ATSRELADHEQF,TRBV15
ASSLSLGGQGDYEQY,TRBV27
ASSTRQNTEAF,TRBV6-6
ASSRSSGSSYEQY,TRBV5-1
ASSLAGEYTEAF,TRBV5-5
ASTGGRERAHNEQF,TRBV12-3/TRBV12-4
ASSPRTSGRADIPADTQY,TRBV4-2
ASSPKRERYEQY,TRBV7-3
ASSNATSTDTQY,TRBV21-1
ALRVWALIVYEQY,TRBV7-6
ASSYRGRRELETQY,TRBV5-1
ASSVAPDITGGEVY,TRBV9
SAGGALTDTQY,TRBV29-1
ASSLSRDTSYNEQF,TRBV14
ASSSWTADGYT,TRBV6-5
SVGGLAGGPTNEQF,TRBV29-1